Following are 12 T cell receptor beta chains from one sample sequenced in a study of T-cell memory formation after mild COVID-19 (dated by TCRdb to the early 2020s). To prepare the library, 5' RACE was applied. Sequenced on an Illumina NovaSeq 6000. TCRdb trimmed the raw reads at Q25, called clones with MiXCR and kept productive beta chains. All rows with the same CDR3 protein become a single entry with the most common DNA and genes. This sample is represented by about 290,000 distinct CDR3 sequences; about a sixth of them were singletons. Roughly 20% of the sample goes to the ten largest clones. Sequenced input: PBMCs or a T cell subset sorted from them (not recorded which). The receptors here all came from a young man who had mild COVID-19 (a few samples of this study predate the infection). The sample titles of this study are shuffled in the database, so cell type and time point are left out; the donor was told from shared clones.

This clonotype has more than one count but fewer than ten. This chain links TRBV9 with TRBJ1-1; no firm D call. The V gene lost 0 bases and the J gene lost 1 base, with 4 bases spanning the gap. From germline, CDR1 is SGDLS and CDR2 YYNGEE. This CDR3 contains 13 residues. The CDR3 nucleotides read TGTGCCAGCAGCGTAGCGCCGAACACTGAAGCTTTCTTT. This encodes CASSVAPNTEAFF.

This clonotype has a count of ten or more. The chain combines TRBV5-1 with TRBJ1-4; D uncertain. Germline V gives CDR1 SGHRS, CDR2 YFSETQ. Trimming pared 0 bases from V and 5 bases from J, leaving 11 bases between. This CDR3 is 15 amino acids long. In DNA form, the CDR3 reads TGCGCCAGCAGCTTGGGGCAGACAAGCAATGAAAAACTGTTTTTT. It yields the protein CASSLGQTSNEKLFF.

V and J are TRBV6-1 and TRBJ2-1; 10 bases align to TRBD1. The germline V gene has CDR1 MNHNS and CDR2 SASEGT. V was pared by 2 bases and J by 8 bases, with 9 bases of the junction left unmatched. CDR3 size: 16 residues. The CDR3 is CASSERFDRGHDEQFF. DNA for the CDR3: TGTGCCAGCAGTGAAAGGTTTGACAGGGGGCACGATGAGCAGTTCTTC.

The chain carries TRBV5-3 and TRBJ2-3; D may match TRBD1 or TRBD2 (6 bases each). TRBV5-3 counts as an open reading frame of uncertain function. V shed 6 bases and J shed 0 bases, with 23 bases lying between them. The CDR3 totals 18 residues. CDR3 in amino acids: CARNQEGVLAGSTDTQYF. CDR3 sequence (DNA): TGTGCCAGAAATCAGGAGGGGGTCCTAGCTGGGAGCACAGATACGCAGTATTTT.

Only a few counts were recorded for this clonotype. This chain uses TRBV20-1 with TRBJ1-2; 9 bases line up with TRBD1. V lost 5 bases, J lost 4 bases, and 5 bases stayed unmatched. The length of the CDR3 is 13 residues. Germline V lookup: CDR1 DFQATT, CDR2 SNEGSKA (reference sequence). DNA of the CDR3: TGCAGTGCTTCCAAGGGACAGGGCTATGGCTACACCTTC. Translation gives CSASKGQGYGYTF.

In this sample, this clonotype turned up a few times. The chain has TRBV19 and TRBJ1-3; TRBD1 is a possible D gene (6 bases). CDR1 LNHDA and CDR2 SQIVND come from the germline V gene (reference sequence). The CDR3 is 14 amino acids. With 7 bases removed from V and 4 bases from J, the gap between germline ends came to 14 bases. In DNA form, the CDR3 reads TGTGCCAGTACATCAACAGGGAGCGGAAACACCATATATTTT. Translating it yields CASTSTGSGNTIYF.

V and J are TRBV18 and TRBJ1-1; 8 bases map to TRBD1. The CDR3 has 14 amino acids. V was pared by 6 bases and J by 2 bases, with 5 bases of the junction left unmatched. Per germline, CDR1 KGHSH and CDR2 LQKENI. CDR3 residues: CASSRDRSNTEAFF. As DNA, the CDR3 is TGTGCCAGCTCTCGGGACAGGAGTAACACTGAAGCTTTCTTT. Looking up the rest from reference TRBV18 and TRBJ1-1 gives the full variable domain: NAGVMQNPRHLVRRRGQEARLRCSPMKGHSHVYWYRQLPEEGLKFMVYLQKENIIDESGMPKERFSAEFPKEGPSILRIQQVVRGDSAAYFCASSRDRSNTEAFFGQGTRLTVV.

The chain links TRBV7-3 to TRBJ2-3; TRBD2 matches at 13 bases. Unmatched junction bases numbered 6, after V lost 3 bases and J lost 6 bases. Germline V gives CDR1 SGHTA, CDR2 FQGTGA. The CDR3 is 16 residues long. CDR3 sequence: CASSLTSGGPWDTQYF. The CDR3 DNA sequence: TGTGCCAGCAGCTTGACTAGCGGGGGGCCATGGGATACGCAGTATTTT.

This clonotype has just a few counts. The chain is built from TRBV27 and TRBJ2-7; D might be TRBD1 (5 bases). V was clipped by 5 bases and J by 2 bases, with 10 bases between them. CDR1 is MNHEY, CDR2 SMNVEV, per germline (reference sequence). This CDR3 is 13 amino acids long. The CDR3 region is CASSVRAAYEQYF. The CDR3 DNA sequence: TGTGCCAGCAGTGTCAGGGCCGCCTACGAGCAGTACTTC.

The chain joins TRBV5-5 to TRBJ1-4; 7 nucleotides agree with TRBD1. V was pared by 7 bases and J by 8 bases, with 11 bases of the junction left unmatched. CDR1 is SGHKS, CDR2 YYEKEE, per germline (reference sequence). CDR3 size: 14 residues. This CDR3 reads CASDSRQGGEKLFF. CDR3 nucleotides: TGTGCCAGCGACTCGAGGCAGGGGGGCGAAAAACTGTTTTTT. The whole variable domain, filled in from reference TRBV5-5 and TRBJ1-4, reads DAGVTQSPTHLIKTRGQQVTLRCSPISGHKSVSWYQQVLGQGPQFIFQYYEKEERGRGNFPDRFSARQFPNYSSELNVNALLLGDSALYLCASDSRQGGEKLFFGSGTQLSVL.

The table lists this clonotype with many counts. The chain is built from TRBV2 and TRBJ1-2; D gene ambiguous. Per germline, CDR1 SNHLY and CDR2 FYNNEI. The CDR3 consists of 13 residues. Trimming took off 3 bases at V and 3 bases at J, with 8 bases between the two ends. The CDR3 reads CASSDSAYYGYTF. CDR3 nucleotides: TGTGCCAGCAGTGATTCGGCTTACTATGGCTACACCTTC.

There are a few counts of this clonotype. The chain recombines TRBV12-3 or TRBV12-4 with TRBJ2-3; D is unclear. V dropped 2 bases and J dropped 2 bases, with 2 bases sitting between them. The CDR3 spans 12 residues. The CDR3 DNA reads TGTGCCAGCAGTTTACTCACAGATACGCAGTATTTT. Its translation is CASSLLTDTQYF.